This TCR beta chain was sequenced for a study of CD8 T cells in Susac syndrome (dated by TCRdb to between 2018 and 2021). In the study overall: Among the Susac syndrome patients who were sequenced, clinically active disease was present in 5 or 6 and clinical remission was observed in under ten. Whether CD8+ T cell activation and differentiation in Susac syndrome was antigen driven was tested using repertoire sequencing. Susac syndrome patients were therapy-naive, on corticosteroids (some also receiving IVIg), or on IVIg alone at blood withdrawal. Study-wide conclusions, independent of this receptor: The CD4+ T cell repertoire of patients with Susac syndrome showed no detectable clonal expansion. The number of individuals in the TCR sequencing and HLA analysis was acknowledged as relatively small.

RNA was extracted with the RNeasy kit and roughly 0.5 to 1 ug was reverse transcribed using random hexamers. The immunoSEQ multiplex PCR assay, covering 54 Vbeta and 13 Jbeta segments, was used to amplify TCR beta CDR3 regions. Bias from PCR amplification was corrected by using a synthetic template baseline for primer optimization and for computational correction. The authors' analysis ran thus. Reads were annotated to V, D and J genes according to IMGT and were analyzed with immunoSEQ Analyzer, with only productive sequences retained. To calculate clonality, Shannon entropy was normalized by log2 of the number of productive unique sequences and then subtracted from one. For each patient and control, public and private clones were evaluated within the 100 most prevalent clones. Susac-specific clones were defined as absent from healthy and MS cohorts, some 1,000 published viral clones and other ImmuneACCESS disease sequences. TCRdb reanalyzed the raw reads on its own, using fastp at Q25 for trimming and MiXCR for clone calling, and kept in-frame beta chains. CDR3 protein duplicates are merged, each entry listing the most common genes and DNA. TCRdb's processing, not the authors', yielded these V and J calls. This sample has under 200,000 distinct CDR3 sequences in its table, and about 96% of those were observed once. The ten largest clones take up approximately 0.12% of the sample.

Concerning this clonotype: No antigen is known for it. Base qualities were left out, and no much larger clone turns up one base away.

Peripheral blood CD8+ and CD4+ T cells from healthy donors, Susac syndrome patients and multiple sclerosis patients were profiled by high-throughput TCR beta sequencing. The Susac syndrome patients fulfilled recently defined diagnostic criteria for definite or probable disease. Bulk CD8+ and CD4+ T cells were purified by magnetic negative isolation, while CD8+ TEMRA cells were enriched using FACS. Blood was collected in EDTA tubes and processed within 24 hours, with PBMCs isolated through density gradient centrifugation. PBMCs intended for TCR sequencing were cryopreserved in liquid nitrogen and were subsequently thawed in a 37 degrees C water bath. Purity of sorted or isolated CD4+, CD8+ and CD8+ TEMRA cells was at least 90%. Deletion took 2 bases off V and 4 bases off J, with a span of 14 bases between the germline ends. The CDR3, from cysteine to phenylalanine, totals 14 residues. The DNA shown is the 42-base CDR3, in frame from base 1. The CDR1 and CDR2 encoded by the germline V gene (reference sequence) are DFQATT and SNEGSKA.

The sequenced sample consisted of CD4+ T cells from PBMCs. The TCR comes from a human donor with Susac syndrome. The V and J segments used are TRBV20-1 and TRBJ1-1; a weak D assignment points to TRBD1 (5 bases agree). The nucleotide sequence is TGCAGTGCTAGATTCCACGGGACGCTCACTGAAGCTTTCTTT. This yields the protein CSARFHGTLTEAFF.